This TCR beta chain was identified during a study of shared clonotypes between healthy human individuals. Regarding the study as a whole: Of the naive CD4 clonotypes, around 4.7% were shared across several donors.

Germline V gene data show CDR1 as MGHDK and CDR2 as SYGVNS. The CDR3 totals 13 residues. Trimming took 8 bases from V and 3 from J, leaving 13 bases between them. Several immunoSEQ 96-well plates shared each subset's DNA, each plate a replicate. The data were produced by immunoSEQ multiplex PCR, yet TCRdb's version contains in-frame clones alone and is incomplete. The sample holds roughly 700,000 clones; roughly 87% are singletons and the top ten take 34%. CD45RO+ cells went into CD8 memory alongside CCR7-negative CD45RA+ TemRA cells. This clone showed up just once. The antigen is undetermined. The chain is built from TRBV25-1 and TRBJ1-2; a possible D gene is TRBD1 (5 bases). This clonotype was sampled from a man between 18 and 29 years old in good health. Some clones in this sample may be carry-over from other donors' samples. Sequenced: memory CD8+ T cells from PBMCs. Subset specified: CD45RO+ cells pooled with CCR7-negative TemRA cells. This chain's CDR3 is CASGLGGDYGYTF. The CDR3 bases are TGTGCCAGCGGCCTGGGGGGAGACTATGGCTACACCTTC.